This T cell receptor beta chain was recorded in a study of T cells in Graves' hyperthyroidism and ophthalmopathy (dated by TCRdb to 2018 to 2020). Background on the whole study: Peripheral blood was sampled at the time of initial diagnosis, prior to any treatment. An independent validation cohort of fewer than 20 hyperthyroidism patients and about 15 patients who later progressed to ophthalmopathy tested prospective prediction of ophthalmopathy. A discovery cohort of fewer than 110 patients, about 44 with Graves' ophthalmopathy and fewer than 65 with stable Graves' hyperthyroidism, was used to find distinguishing TCR V-J signatures. According to the paper, TCR Vbeta CDR3 sequencing was carried out on around 140 peripheral blood samples, which came from fewer than 50 ophthalmopathy, around 74 hyperthyroidism and about 17 progressor patients. The roughly 100 discovery patients were randomly divided into training and test sets at a 7:3 ratio. After blood sampling, hyperthyroidism patients were treated with methimazole at a starting dose of 30 mg daily, and ophthalmopathy patients were treated with high-dose intravenous methylprednisolone. In addition, the study compared T-cell repertoires in thyroid tissue and in blood from several Graves' hyperthyroidism patients.

Amplification of TCR beta CDR3 regions was carried out from RNA transcripts. The first round of RT-PCR for the TCR CDR3 was performed with the HTBI primer set and the Qiagen OneStep RT-PCR kit. A second multiplex PCR round built the libraries, followed by size selection and purification. The libraries were sequenced on an Illumina HiSeq2000 using paired-end 100 bp reads. Per the authors' processing: SOAPnuke was used to process the raw data, throwing out any read that contained adapters or uncalled bases, had a mean Phred below 15, or lacked an exact constant-primer or identifier match. COPE v1.2.5 was used to merge high-quality paired reads, and clonotypes were defined as unique nucleotide sequences. Clonotypes were aligned to IMGT TRBV, TRBD and TRBJ reference segments using MiTCR v1.1. Only V-J combinations with frequency above 0.0001, covering 99% to 99.2% of repertoires, were analysed. The TCS score was defined as the ratio of F50 (clonal expansion) to E x V (chaos), calculated using BLOSUM62-based TCRdist between CDR3 peptides within each V-J. Welch's t-statistics and random forest reduced several hundred V-J features to roughly 13, which were used in a naive Bayes classifier (R e1071). TCRdb ran its own pipeline on the public reads, namely fastp trimming at Q25 and MiXCR clone calling, and kept in-frame beta chains. CDR3 protein duplicates are merged, each entry listing the most common genes and DNA. The V and J calls were not made by the authors but by TCRdb's processing. The sample includes about 610,000 distinct CDR3 sequences, with 16% observed a single time. The top ten clonotypes cover around 3.3% of the sample.

Spanning cysteine to phenylalanine, the CDR3 consists of 13 amino acids. Only the CDR3 DNA stays, 39 bases, in frame from base 1. Per the germline V gene, MNHEY is the CDR1 and SVGAGI is the CDR2. V loses 0 bases of germline sequence and J loses 6 bases, and the interval between the two ends is 7 bases. Findings and caveats that apply to the study as a whole: In validation, progression to ophthalmopathy was predicted by the model with 55% to 71% sensitivity and approximately 78% specificity, a median of roughly six months before onset. No statistical method was used to fix the sample size in advance, and group allocation was not hidden from the investigators. Blood samples also contained most of the expanded thyroid clonotypes (frequency above 0.001), which suggests that blood repertoires may reflect thyroid immune responses. A model built on a 13 V-J signature distinguished ophthalmopathy from stable hyperthyroidism, reaching roughly 88% sensitivity and around 82% specificity in cross-validation and 80%/75% in testing.

Ophthalmopathy patients had moderately to severely active disease, Clinical Activity Score of at least 3, NOSPECS grade of at least 4, and duration under 3 months. The study excluded patients with uncontrolled infections, other autoimmune diseases, pregnancy or lactation. Diagnoses relied on clinical symptoms, serum thyroxine and TRAb, thyroid ultrasound and orbital computed tomography. PBMCs were separated from roughly 9.3 ml of fresh peripheral blood using Ficoll-Paque density gradient centrifugation. Total RNA was extracted using Trizol reagent, and RNA quality was assessed on an Agilent 2100 Bioanalyzer. This clonotype was seen at least ten times. Its target antigen remains unknown. No much larger clone exists at a distance of one base, and base qualities are not known.

Sequenced material: blood. This receptor was taken from a woman in her forties with Graves' ophthalmopathy. The rearranged chain carries TRBV6-5 and TRBJ2-3; a confident D gene designation cannot be given. CDR3 sequence: CASSYSESDTQYF. Read as DNA, the sequence is TGTGCCAGCAGTTACTCTGAAAGTGATACGCAGTATTTT.